This T cell receptor beta chain is from a study of beta chain features in type 1 diabetes. Germline loops: CDR1 MNHEY, CDR2 SVGAGI. The V and J ends lost 8 bases and 0 bases respectively, with 15 bases between them. This CDR3 is built from 15 residues. Reverse transcription of all isolated RNA meant that expressed TCRB transcripts were sequenced. Sequencing was performed with immunoSEQ multiplex PCR; in TCRdb, only in-frame clones are kept and a portion is missing. The table includes under 900,000 clones, roughly 15% detected once. V gene TRBV6-5 combines with J gene TRBJ2-3; possible D gene TRBD1, 6 bases. The sample was naive CD4+ T cells from blood. This sequence was found in a woman under 30 in good health. CDR3 nucleotides: TGTGCCAGCTCGATCGACAGGACTAGCACAGATACGCAGTATTTT. This sequence encodes CASSIDRTSTDTQYF.